A single sample gave rise to the 18 T cell receptor beta chains below, sequenced in a study of CD8 T cells in ankylosing spondylitis. TCRdb fed the 5' RACE reads into MiXCR, producing one record per CDR3 protein. The table lists tens of thousands of distinct CDR3 sequences, 7.9% of them singletons. Material for sequencing was blood. The receptor source for this set is a male donor with ankylosing spondylitis or in good health (not recorded which).

This clonotype was detected ten times or more. The rearrangement joins TRBV28 to TRBJ2-7; 10 bases map to TRBD1. Germline CDR1 and CDR2: MDHEN and SYDVKM. The CDR3 covers 14 residues. After removal of 6 bases from V and 3 bases from J, the junction contained 5 bases not matched to a gene. CDR3 residues: CASRLRTGGYEQYV. DNA for the CDR3: TGTGCCAGCAGGCTACGGACAGGGGGCTACGAGCAGTACGTC.

A few counts support this clonotype. V and J are TRBV10-3 and TRBJ2-7; no reliable D call. This CDR3 comprises 11 residues. Germline CDR1 reads ENHRY; CDR2 reads SYGVKD. The V and J ends lost 3 bases and 4 bases respectively, with 4 bases between them. The chain's CDR3 is CAISDLYEQYV. The CDR3 coding sequence is TGTGCCATCAGTGATCTATACGAGCAGTACGTC.

V and J are TRBV11-2 and TRBJ2-1, with no clear D. V was trimmed by 1 base and J by 0 bases, leaving 7 bases between them. CDR3 length: 15 residues. Germline values: CDR1 SGHAT, CDR2 FQNNGV. The CDR3 bases are TGTGCCAGCAGCTTAGGCCTCGGCTCCTACAATGAGCAGTTCTTC. The encoded protein is CASSLGLGSYNEQFF.

The chain is built from TRBV9 and TRBJ2-1, with 8 bases matching TRBD2. Germline loops: CDR1 SGDLS, CDR2 YYNGEE. The CDR3 has 15 amino acids. After removal of 4 bases from V and 5 bases from J, the junction contained 8 bases not matched to a gene. CDR3 coding DNA: TGTGCCAGCAGCCCCATAGCGGGGAAAAACAATGAGCAGTTCTTC. Its translation: CASSPIAGKNNEQFF.

Ten or more counts support this clonotype. The chain uses TRBV20-1 and TRBJ1-1, with TRBD1 as a possible D gene (5 bases). V lost 6 bases and J 0 bases, leaving 11 bases between the germline ends. The germline V gene encodes CDR1 DFQATT and CDR2 SNEGSKA (reference sequence). The CDR3 is 13 amino acids. CDR3 in amino acids: CSARVQLNTEAFF. DNA of the CDR3: TGCAGTGCCAGGGTTCAGCTGAACACTGAAGCTTTCTTT.

The genes are TRBV27 and TRBJ2-5; 8 bases are a match to TRBD2. The CDR3 runs 12 residues. The germline gives CDR1 MNHEY, CDR2 SMNVEV (reference sequence). Trimming took 5 bases from V and 7 from J; bases not matched to a gene: 3. The CDR3 sequence is CASSGTRGTQYF. CDR3 in DNA: TGTGCCAGCAGTGGGACTAGAGGGACCCAGTACTTC.

The chain couples TRBV27 to TRBJ2-3; D is unresolved. V lost 2 bases to trimming and J lost 2 bases, with 8 bases between them. Germline-derived CDR1 and CDR2 are MNHEY and SMNVEV (reference sequence). The CDR3 spans 14 residues. In DNA form, the CDR3 reads TGTGCCAGCAGTTTAGGCCAGTCCACAGATACGCAGTATTTT. It encodes CASSLGQSTDTQYF.

In its sample, this clonotype was seen a few times. The chain links TRBV5-1 to TRBJ2-5, with D unclear. Germline assignment: CDR1 SGHRS and CDR2 YFSETQ. The CDR3 has 12 residues. V lost 4 bases and J lost 2, with 6 bases in between. The DNA for the CDR3 is TGCGCCAGCAGCAGAGGACAAGAGACCCAGTACTTC. Translation: CASSRGQETQYF. Together with reference TRBV5-1 and TRBJ2-5, the CDR3 gives the full variable domain: KAGVTQTPRYLIKTRGQQVTLSCSPISGHRSVSWYQQTPGQGLQFLFEYFSETQRNKGNFPGRFSGRQFSNSRSEMNVSTLELGDSALYLCASSRGQETQYFGPGTRLLVL.

V gene TRBV7-2 combines with J gene TRBJ2-2; TRBD1 agrees at 8 bases. Germline V gene sequence: CDR1 SGHTA, CDR2 FQGNSA. The CDR3 consists of 16 residues. V shed 5 bases, J shed 1 base, and the junction held 6 bases outside the gene matches. The CDR3 DNA reads TGTGCCAGCAGCCGAGGGACAGGTTTGAACACCGGGGAGCTGTTTTTT. This gives the protein CASSRGTGLNTGELFF. Complete variable domain (other parts from reference TRBV7-2 and TRBJ2-2): GAGVSQSPSNKVTEKGKDVELRCDPISGHTALYWYRQSLGQGLEFLIYFQGNSAPDKSGLPSDRFSAERTGGSVSTLTIQRTQQEDSAVYLCASSRGTGLNTGELFFGEGSRLTVL.

The rearrangement links TRBV10-3 to TRBJ2-1; 8 bases match TRBD1. Germline V gene lookup returns CDR1 ENHRY and CDR2 SYGVKD. CDR3 size: 14 residues. J gave up 5 bases and V 2 bases, and 2 bases lay outside the gene matches. DNA for the CDR3: TGTGCCATCAGTGAGGACAGGGGTAACAATGAGCAGTTCTTC. The encoded protein is CAISEDRGNNEQFF.

Only a few counts were recorded for this clonotype. V is TRBV6-2 or TRBV6-3 and J is TRBJ2-3; D gene unclear. Trimming left V 0 bases short and J 4 bases short, with 11 bases between. Germline values: CDR1 MNHEY, CDR2 SVGEGT. This CDR3 is 15 amino acids long. CDR3 nucleotides: TGTGCCAGCAGTTACTCGATATCGGGCGCAGATACGCAGTATTTT. Protein: CASSYSISGADTQYF.

This clonotype came up many times. The chain combines TRBV27 with TRBJ2-3; D unresolved. Germline CDR1 and CDR2: MNHEY and SMNVEV (reference sequence). V gave up 2 bases and J gave up 5 bases, with 11 bases separating them. This CDR3 is built from 14 residues. The CDR3 sequence is CASSLDWTRDTQYF. CDR3 nucleotide sequence: TGTGCCAGCAGTTTAGATTGGACGAGAGATACGCAGTATTTT.

This clonotype was seen more than once but under ten times. V usage is TRBV28 and J usage is TRBJ1-2, with 7 nucleotides matching TRBD1. CDR1 MDHEN and CDR2 SYDVKM come from the germline V gene. This CDR3 region has 13 residues. Germline trimming cut 6 bases from V and 6 bases from J; bases unmatched to any gene: 7. The CDR3 DNA follows: TGTGCCAGCAGACCTACAGGGGCGAATGGCTACACCTTC. This translates into CASRPTGANGYTF.

This clonotype was recorded a few times. The chain is built from TRBV20-1 and TRBJ2-7, with D uncertain. V dropped 1 base and J dropped 2 bases, with 12 bases sitting between them. The CDR3 runs to 14 residues. The germline gives CDR1 DFQATT, CDR2 SNEGSKA (reference sequence). Here the CDR3 reads CSARVRTATYEQYF. The CDR3 nucleotides read TGCAGTGCTAGAGTTCGGACGGCAACCTACGAGCAGTACTTC.

This clonotype has at least ten counts. The rearrangement joins TRBV28 to TRBJ1-5, with D possibly being TRBD1 (5 bases). Per germline, CDR1 MDHEN and CDR2 SYDVKM. The CDR3 contains 15 residues. The ends were cut back, 4 bases at V and 2 bases at J, with 12 bases in the middle. CDR3 sequence (DNA): TGTGCCAGCAGTTCAACAAGGGGTGGCAATCAGCCCCAGCATTTT. It is translated as CASSSTRGGNQPQHF. Full variable domain (missing parts from reference TRBV28 and TRBJ1-5): DVKVTQSSRYLVKRTGEKVFLECVQDMDHENMFWYRQDPGLGLRLIYFSYDVKMKEKGDIPEGYSVSREKKERFSLILESASTNQTSMYLCASSSTRGGNQPQHFGDGTRLSIL.

This clonotype was observed a few times. This chain uses TRBV5-1 with TRBJ2-7; unclear D gene. The V end was cut by 0 bases, the J end by 2 bases, with 3 bases between. Germline assignment: CDR1 SGHRS and CDR2 YFSETQ. This CDR3 has 12 amino acids. CDR3 loop: CASSLGTYEQYF. In nucleotides, the CDR3 is TGCGCCAGCAGCTTGGGAACCTACGAGCAGTACTTC.

The sample holds many counts of this clonotype. V and J are TRBV20-1 and TRBJ2-3; TRBD2 matches 7 bases. J gave up 0 bases and V 1 base, and 4 bases lay outside the gene matches. This CDR3 contains 15 residues. Germline-derived CDR1 and CDR2 are DFQATT and SNEGSKA (reference sequence). The CDR3 DNA reads TGCAGTGCTAGAGCCCCTAGCGGTAGCACAGATACGCAGTATTTT. It specifies CSARAPSGSTDTQYF.

The rearrangement links TRBV13 to TRBJ2-7; TRBD2 agrees at 8 bases. The junction had 7 bases not matched to a gene; V was cut back by 1 base and J by 2 bases. Germline V gene data show CDR1 as PRHDT and CDR2 as FYEKMQ (reference sequence). CDR3 length equals 16 residues. CDR3 protein: CASSLVQAGEAYEQYF. The CDR3 DNA reads as TGTGCCAGCAGCTTAGTTCAAGCGGGAGAGGCCTACGAGCAGTACTTC.